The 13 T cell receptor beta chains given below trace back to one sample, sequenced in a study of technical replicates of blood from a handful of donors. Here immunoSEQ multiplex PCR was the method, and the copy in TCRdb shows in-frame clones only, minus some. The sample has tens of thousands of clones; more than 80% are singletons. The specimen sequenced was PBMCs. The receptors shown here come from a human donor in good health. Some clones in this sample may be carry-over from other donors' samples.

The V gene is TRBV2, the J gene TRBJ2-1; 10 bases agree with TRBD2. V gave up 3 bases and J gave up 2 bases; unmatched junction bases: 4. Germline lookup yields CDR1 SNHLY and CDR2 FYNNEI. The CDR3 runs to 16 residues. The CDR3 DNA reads TGTGCCAGCAGTGAGGGACTAGCGCGAACCTACAATGAGCAGTTCTTC. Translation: CASSEGLARTYNEQFF.

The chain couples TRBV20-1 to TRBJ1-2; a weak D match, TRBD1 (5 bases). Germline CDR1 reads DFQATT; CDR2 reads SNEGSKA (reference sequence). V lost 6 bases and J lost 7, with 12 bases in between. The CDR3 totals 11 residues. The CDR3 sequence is CSAQGDGGYTF. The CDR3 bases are TGCAGTGCCCAAGGGGATGGTGGCTACACCTTC.

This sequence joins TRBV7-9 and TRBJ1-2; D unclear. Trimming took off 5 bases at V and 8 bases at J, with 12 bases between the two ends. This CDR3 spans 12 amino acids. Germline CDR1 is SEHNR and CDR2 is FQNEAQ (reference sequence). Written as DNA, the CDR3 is TGTGCCAGCAGCACCCGGGAGGAAGGCTACACCTTC. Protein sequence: CASSTREEGYTF.

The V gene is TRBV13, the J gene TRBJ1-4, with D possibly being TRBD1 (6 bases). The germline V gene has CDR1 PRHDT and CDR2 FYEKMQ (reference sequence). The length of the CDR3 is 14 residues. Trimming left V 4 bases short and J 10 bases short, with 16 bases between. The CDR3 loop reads CASSSRTASGKLFF. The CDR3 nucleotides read TGTGCCAGCAGCTCCCGGACAGCCTCTGGAAAACTGTTTTTT. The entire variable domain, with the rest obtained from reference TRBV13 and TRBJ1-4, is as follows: AAGVIQSPRHLIKEKRETATLKCYPIPRHDTVYWYQQGPGQDPQFLISFYEKMQSDKGSIPDRFSAQQFSDYHSELNMSSLELGDSALYFCASSSRTASGKLFFGSGTQLSVL.

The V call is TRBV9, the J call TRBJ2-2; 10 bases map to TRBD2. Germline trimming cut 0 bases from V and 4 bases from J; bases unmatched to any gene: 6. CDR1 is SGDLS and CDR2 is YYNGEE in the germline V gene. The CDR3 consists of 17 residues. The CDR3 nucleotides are TGTGCCAGCAGCGTAGGTATAGCGGGAGGACCCACCGGGGAGCTGTTTTTT. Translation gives CASSVGIAGGPTGELFF.

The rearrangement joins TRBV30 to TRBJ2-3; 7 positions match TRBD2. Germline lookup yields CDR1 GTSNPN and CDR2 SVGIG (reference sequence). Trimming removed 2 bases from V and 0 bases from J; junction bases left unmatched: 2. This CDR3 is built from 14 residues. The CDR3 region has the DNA TGTGCCTGGAGTTGGGAGGGGAGCACAGATACGCAGTATTTT. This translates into CAWSWEGSTDTQYF.

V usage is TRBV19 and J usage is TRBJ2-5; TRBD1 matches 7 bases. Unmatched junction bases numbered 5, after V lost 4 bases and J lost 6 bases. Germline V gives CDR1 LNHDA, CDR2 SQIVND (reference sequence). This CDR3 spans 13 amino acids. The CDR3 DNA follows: TGTGCCAGTAGTAATGGACAGGTGCAGACCCAGTACTTC. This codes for CASSNGQVQTQYF.

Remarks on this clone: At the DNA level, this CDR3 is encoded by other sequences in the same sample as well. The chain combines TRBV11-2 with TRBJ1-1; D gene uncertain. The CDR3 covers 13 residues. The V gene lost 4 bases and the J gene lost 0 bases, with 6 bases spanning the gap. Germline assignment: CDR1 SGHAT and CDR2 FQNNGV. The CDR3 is CASSSTVNTEAFF. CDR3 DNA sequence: TGTGCCAGCAGCTCTACAGTGAACACTGAAGCTTTCTTT.

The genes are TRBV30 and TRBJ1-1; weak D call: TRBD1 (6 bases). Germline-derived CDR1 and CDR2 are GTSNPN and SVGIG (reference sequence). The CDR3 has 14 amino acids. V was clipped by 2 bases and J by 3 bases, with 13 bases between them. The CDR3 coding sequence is TGTGCCTGGAGTAGGACCTACAGGGACACTGAAGCTTTCTTT. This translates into CAWSRTYRDTEAFF.

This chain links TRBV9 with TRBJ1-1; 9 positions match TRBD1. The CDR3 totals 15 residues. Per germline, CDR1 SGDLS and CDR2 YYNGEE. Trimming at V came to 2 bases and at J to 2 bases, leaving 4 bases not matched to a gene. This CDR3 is CASSVTGGLNTEAFF. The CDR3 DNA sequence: TGTGCCAGCAGCGTCACAGGGGGCCTCAACACTGAAGCTTTCTTT.

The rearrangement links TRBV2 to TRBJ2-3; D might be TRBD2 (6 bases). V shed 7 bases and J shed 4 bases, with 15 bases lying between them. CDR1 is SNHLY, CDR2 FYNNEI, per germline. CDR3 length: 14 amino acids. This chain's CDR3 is CASTWTTAADTQYF. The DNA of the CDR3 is TGTGCCAGCACGTGGACTACCGCCGCAGATACGCAGTATTTT.

This CDR3 reads CATSRMGTRLYNEQFF. The CDR3 DNA sequence: TGTGCCACCTCGAGAATGGGGACTAGGCTCTACAATGAGCAGTTCTTC. This chain connects TRBV15 to TRBJ2-1, with 8 positions matching TRBD2. The CDR3 has 16 amino acids. In germline, CDR1 is LNHNV, CDR2 YYDKDF (reference sequence). With 8 bases clipped from V and 3 bases from J, the junction kept 12 bases outside the gene matches.

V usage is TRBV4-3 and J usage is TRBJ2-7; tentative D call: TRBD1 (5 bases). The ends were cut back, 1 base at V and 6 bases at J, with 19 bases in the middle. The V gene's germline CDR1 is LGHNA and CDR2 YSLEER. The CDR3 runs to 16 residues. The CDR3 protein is CASSQVSRTSTAEQYF. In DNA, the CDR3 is TGCGCCAGCAGCCAAGTTTCCAGGACATCCACAGCCGAGCAGTACTTC.